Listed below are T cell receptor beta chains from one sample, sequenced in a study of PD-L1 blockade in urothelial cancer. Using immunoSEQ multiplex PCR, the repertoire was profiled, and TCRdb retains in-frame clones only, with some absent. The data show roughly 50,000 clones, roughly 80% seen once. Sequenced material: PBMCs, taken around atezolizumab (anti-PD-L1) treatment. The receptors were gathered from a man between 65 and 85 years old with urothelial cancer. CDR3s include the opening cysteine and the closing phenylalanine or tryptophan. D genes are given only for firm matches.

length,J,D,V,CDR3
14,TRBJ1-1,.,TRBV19,CASTPGMSGTEAFF
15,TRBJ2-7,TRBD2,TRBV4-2,CASSTVRGGSEEQYF
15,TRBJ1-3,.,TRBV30,CAWSVRLSSGNTIYF
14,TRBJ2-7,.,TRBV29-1,CSVELQADGREQYF
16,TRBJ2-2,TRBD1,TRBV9,CASSVRQGASTGELFF
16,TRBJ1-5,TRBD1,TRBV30,CAWGGTGAVLNQPQHF
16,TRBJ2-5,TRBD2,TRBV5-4,CASSLSGISSGETQYF
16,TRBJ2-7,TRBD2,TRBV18,CASSPPGLAGSHEQYF
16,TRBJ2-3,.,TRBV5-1,CASSSGTGLRTDTQYF
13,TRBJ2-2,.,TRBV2,CASSTGSTGELFF
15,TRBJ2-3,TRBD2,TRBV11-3,CASSLAREGLDTQYF
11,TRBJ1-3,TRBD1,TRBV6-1,CASNQGDTIYF
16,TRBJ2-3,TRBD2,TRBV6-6,CASSHRAGLVGDTQYF
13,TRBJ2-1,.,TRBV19,CASSAPDRSEQFF
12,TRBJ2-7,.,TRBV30,CASKGRVHEQYF
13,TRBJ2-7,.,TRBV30,CAWKYGMGYEQYF